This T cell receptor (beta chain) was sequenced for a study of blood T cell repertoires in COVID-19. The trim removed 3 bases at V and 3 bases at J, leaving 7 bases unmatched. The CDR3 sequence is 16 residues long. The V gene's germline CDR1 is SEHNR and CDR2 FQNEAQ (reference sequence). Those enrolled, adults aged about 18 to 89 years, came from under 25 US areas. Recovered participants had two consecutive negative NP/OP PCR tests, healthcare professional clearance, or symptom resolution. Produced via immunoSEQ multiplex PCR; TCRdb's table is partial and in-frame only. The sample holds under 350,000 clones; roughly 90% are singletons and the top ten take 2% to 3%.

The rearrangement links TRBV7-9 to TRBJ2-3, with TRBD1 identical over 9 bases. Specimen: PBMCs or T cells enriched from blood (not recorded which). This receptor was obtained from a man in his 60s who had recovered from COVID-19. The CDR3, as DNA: TGTGCCAGCAGCTTCGCCGGGACAGGGAGGACAGATACGCAGTATTTT. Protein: CASSFAGTGRTDTQYF. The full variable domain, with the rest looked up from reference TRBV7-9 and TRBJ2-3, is DTGVSQNPRHKITKRGQNVTFRCDPISEHNRLYWYRQTLGQGPEFLTYFQNEAQLEKSRLLSDRFSAERPKGSFSTLEIQRTEQGDSAMYLCASSFAGTGRTDTQYFGPGTRLTVL.